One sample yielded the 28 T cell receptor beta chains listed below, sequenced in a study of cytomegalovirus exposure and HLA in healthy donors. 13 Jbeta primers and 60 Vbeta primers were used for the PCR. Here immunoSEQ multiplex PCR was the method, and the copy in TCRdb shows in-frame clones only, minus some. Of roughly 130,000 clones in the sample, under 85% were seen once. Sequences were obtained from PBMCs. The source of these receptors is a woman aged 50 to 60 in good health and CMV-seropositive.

The CDR3 bases are TGTGCCAGCAGTGACCCGGGAAACGGGGAGCTGTTTTTT. Protein: CASSDPGNGELFF. This sequence joins TRBV2 and TRBJ2-2; possibly TRBD2 for D (5 bases). Germline CDR1 is SNHLY and CDR2 is FYNNEI. Between the trimmed V and J ends, which lost 3 bases and 7 bases, there was a span of 9 bases. The CDR3 is 13 residues long.

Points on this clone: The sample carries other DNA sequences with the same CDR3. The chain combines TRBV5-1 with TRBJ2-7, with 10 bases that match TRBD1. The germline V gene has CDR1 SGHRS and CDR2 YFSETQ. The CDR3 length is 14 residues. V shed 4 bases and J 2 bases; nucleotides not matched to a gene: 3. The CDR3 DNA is TGCGCCAGCAGCCCTGGACAGGGGGCCTACGAGCAGTACTTC. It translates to CASSPGQGAYEQYF.

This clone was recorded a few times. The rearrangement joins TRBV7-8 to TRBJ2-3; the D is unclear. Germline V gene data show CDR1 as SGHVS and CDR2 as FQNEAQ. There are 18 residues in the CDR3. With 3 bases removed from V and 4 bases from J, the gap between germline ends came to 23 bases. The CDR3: CASSFTFASSRVADTQYF. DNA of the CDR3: TGTGCCAGCAGCTTCACTTTCGCGTCCTCCCGGGTAGCAGATACGCAGTATTTT.

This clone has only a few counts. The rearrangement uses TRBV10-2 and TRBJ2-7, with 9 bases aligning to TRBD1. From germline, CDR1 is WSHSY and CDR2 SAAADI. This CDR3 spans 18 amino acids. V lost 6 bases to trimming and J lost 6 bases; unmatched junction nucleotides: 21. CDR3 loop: CASRPSGQGRVRSVEQYF. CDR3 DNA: TGCGCCAGCAGACCCTCGGGACAGGGCCGTGTAAGGTCGGTCGAGCAGTACTTC.

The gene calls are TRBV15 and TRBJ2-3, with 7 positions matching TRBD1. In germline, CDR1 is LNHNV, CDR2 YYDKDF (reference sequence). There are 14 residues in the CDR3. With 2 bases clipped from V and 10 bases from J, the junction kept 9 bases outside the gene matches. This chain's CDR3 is CATSRITGTDPQYF. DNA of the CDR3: TGTGCCACCAGCAGAATAACCGGGACAGACCCGCAGTATTTT.

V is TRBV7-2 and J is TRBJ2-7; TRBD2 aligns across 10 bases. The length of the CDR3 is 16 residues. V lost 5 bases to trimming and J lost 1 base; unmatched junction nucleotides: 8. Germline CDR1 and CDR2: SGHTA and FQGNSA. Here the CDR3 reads CASSEGGTSVSYEQYF. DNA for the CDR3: TGTGCCAGCAGCGAGGGGGGGACTAGCGTTTCCTACGAGCAGTACTTC.

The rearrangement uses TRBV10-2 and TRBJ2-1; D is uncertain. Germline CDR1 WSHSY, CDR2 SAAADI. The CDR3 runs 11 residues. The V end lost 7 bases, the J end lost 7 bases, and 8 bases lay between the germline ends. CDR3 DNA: TGCGCCAGCACCCTCGGGAATGAGCAGTTCTTC. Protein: CASTLGNEQFF.

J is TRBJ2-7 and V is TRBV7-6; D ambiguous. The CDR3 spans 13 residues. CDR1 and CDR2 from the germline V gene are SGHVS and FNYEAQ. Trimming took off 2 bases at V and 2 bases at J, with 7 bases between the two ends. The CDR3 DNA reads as TGTGCCAGCAGCTTACAACTGCCCTACGAGCAGTACTTC. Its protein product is CASSLQLPYEQYF.

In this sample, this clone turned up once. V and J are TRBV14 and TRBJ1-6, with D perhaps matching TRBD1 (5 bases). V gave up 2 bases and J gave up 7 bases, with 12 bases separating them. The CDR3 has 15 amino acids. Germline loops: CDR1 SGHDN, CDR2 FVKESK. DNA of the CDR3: TGTGCCAGCAGCCAATTGGGGGGAGGGAATTCACCCCTCCACTTT. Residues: CASSQLGGGNSPLHF.

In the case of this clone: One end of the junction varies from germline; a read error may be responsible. The CDR3: CASSQSQCRGF. The CDR3 DNA is TGCGCCAGCAGTCAATCGCAATGTAGGGGCTTC. This rearrangement joins TRBV23-1 to TRBJ2-4, with a possible D match to TRBD1 (5 bases). TRBV23-1 is reported as an ORF; its role is uncertain. The CDR3 spans 11 residues.

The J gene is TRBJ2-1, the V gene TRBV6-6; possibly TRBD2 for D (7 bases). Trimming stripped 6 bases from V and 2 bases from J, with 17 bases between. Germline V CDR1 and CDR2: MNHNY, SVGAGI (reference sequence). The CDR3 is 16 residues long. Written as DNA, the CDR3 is TGTGCCAGCAGCCCCGGGGGGCTAGAGGCCTACAATGAGCAGTTCTTC. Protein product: CASSPGGLEAYNEQFF.

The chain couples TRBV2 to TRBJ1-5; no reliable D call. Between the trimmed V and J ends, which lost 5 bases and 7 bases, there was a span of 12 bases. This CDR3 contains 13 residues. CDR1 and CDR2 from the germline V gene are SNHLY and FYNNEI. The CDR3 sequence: CASSNAHGQPQHF. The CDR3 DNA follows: TGTGCCAGCAGTAATGCACATGGCCAGCCCCAGCATTTT.

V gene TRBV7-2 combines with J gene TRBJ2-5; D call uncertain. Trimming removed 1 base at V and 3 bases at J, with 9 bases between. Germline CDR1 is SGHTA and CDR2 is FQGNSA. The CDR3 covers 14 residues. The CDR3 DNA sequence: TGTGCCAGCAGCTTAGGGCAGGATGAAGAGACCCAGTACTTC. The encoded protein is CASSLGQDEETQYF.

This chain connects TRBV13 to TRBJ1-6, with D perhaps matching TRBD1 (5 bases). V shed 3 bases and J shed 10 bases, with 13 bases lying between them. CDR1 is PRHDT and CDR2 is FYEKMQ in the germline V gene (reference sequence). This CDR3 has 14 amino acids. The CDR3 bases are TGTGCCAGCAGCTTCTATGGGGGAGGGTCACCCCTCCACTTT. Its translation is CASSFYGGGSPLHF.

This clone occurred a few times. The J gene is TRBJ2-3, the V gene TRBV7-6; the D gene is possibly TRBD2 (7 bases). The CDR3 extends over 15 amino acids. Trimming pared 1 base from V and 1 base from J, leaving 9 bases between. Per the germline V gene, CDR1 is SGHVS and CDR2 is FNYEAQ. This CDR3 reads CASSLDGGRTDTQYF. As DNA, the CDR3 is TGTGCCAGCAGCTTAGACGGGGGGCGCACAGATACGCAGTATTTT.

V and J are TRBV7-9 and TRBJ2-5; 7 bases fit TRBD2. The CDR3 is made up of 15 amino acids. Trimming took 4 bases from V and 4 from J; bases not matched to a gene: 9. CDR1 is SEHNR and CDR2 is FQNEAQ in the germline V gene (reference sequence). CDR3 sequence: CASSSDGEGRETQYF. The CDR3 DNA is TGTGCCAGCAGCTCCGATGGGGAGGGTAGAGAGACCCAGTACTTC.

In nucleotides, the CDR3 is TGTGCCAGCAGTGAAGACGGGATCTACGAGCAGTACTTC. It encodes CASSEDGIYEQYF. The J gene is TRBJ2-7, the V gene TRBV2; D might be TRBD2 (5 bases). Germline V gene data show CDR1 as SNHLY and CDR2 as FYNNEI. The CDR3 length is 13 residues. Trimming left V 1 base short and J 3 bases short, with 7 bases between.

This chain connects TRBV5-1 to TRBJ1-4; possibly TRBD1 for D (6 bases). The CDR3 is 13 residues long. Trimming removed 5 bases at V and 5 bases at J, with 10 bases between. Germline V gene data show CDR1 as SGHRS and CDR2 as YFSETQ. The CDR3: CASRPGENEKLFF. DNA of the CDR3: TGCGCCAGCAGGCCAGGGGAAAATGAAAAACTGTTTTTT. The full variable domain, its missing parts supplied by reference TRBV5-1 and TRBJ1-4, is KAGVTQTPRYLIKTRGQQVTLSCSPISGHRSVSWYQQTPGQGLQFLFEYFSETQRNKGNFPGRFSGRQFSNSRSEMNVSTLELGDSALYLCASRPGENEKLFFGSGTQLSVL.

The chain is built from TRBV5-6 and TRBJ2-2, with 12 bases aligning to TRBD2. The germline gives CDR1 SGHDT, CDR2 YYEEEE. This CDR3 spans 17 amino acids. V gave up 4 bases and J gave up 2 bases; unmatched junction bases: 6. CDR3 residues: CASSLLAGGRNTGELFF. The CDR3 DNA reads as TGTGCCAGCAGCCTACTAGCGGGGGGTAGAAACACCGGGGAGCTGTTTTTT.

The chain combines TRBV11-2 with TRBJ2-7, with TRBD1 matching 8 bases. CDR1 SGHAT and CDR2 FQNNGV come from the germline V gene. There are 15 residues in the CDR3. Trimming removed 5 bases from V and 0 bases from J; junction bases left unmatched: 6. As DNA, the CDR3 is TGTGCCAGCAGCCCAGGGACAGGCGACTCCTACGAGCAGTACTTC. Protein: CASSPGTGDSYEQYF. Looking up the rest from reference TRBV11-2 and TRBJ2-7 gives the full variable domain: EAGVAQSPRYKIIEKRQSVAFWCNPISGHATLYWYQQILGQGPKLLIQFQNNGVVDDSQLPKDRFSAERLKGVDSTLKIQPAKLEDSAVYLCASSPGTGDSYEQYFGPGTRLTVT.

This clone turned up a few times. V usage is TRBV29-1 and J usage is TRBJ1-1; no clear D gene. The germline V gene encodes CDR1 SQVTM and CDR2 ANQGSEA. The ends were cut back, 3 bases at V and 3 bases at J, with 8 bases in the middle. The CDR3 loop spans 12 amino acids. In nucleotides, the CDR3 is TGCAGCGTTGAGGCAGCGGACACTGAAGCTTTCTTT. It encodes CSVEAADTEAFF.

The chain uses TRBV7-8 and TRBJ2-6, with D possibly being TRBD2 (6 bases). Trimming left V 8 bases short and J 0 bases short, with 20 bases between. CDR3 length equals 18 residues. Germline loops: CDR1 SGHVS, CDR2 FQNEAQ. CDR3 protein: CASDWRRGPSSGANVLTF. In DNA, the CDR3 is TGTGCCAGCGACTGGAGGCGGGGCCCTAGCTCTGGGGCCAACGTCCTGACTTTC. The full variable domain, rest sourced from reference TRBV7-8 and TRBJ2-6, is GAGVSQSPRYKVAKRGQDVALRCDPISGHVSLFWYQQALGQGPEFLTYFQNEAQLDKSGLPSDRFFAERPEGSVSTLKIQRTQQEDSAVYLCASDWRRGPSSGANVLTFGAGSRLTVL.

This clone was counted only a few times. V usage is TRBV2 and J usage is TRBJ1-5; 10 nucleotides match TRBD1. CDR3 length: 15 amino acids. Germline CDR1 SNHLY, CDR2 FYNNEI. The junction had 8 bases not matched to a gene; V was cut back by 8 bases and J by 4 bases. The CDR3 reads CASGGQGGPNQPQHF. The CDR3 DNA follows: TGTGCCAGCGGCGGACAGGGGGGTCCAAATCAGCCCCAGCATTTT.

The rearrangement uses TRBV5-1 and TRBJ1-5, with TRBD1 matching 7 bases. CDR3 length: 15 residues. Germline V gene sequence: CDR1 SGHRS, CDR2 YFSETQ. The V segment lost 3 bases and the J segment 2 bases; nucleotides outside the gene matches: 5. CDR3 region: CASSWATGGNQPQHF. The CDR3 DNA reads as TGCGCCAGCAGCTGGGCCACAGGGGGCAATCAGCCCCAGCATTTT. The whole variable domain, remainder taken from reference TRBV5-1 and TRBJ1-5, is KAGVTQTPRYLIKTRGQQVTLSCSPISGHRSVSWYQQTPGQGLQFLFEYFSETQRNKGNFPGRFSGRQFSNSRSEMNVSTLELGDSALYLCASSWATGGNQPQHFGDGTRLSIL.

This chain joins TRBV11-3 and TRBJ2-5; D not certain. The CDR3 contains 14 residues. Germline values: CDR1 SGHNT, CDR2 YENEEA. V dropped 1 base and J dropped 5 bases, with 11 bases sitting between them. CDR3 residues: CASSLATTSETQYF. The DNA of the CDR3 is TGTGCCAGCAGCTTAGCTACCACGTCGGAGACCCAGTACTTC.

Here the CDR3 DNA reads TGTGCCAGCAGTCGCGGCCCCGCCCCGGGCTACACCTTC. This sequence encodes CASSRGPAPGYTF. V and J are TRBV7-9 and TRBJ1-2; no clear D. Germline V gene sequence: CDR1 SEHNR, CDR2 FQNEAQ (reference sequence). The V gene lost 6 bases and the J gene lost 8 bases, with 16 bases spanning the gap. This CDR3 spans 13 amino acids. Supplemented by reference TRBV7-9 and TRBJ1-2, the full variable domain reads DTGVSQNPRHKITKRGQNVTFRCDPISEHNRLYWYRQTLGQGPEFLTYFQNEAQLEKSRLLSDRFSAERPKGSFSTLEIQRTEQGDSAMYLCASSRGPAPGYTFGSGTRLTVV.

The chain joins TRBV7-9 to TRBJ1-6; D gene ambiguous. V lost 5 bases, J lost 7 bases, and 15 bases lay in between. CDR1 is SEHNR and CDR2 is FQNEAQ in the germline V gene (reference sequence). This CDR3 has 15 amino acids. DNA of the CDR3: TGTGCCAGCAGCCCGGCGGCGGGTGGGAATTCACCCCTCCACTTT. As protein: CASSPAAGGNSPLHF.

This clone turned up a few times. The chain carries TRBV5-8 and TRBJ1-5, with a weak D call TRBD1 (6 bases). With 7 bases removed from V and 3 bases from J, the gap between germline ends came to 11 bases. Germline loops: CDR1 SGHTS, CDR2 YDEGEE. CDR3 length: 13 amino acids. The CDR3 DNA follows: TGTGCCAGCGGACAGTCACTCAATCAGCCCCAGCATTTT. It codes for CASGQSLNQPQHF.